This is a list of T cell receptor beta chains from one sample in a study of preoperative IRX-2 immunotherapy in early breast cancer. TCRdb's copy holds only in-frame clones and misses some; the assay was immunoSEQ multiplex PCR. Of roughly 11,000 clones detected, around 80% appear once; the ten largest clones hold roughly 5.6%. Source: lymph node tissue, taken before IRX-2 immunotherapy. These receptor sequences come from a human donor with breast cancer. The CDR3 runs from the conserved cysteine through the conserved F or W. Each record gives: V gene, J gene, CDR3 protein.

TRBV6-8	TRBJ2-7	CASSLSGVAQYEQYF
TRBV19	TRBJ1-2	CASSILGTGNYGYTF
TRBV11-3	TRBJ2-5	CASSLMAQGAPQETQYF
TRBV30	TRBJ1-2	CAWSRGVIGYTF
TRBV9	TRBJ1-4	CASTRDRLSTNEKLFF
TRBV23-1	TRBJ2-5	CASSDTGLETQYF
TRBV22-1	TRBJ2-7	CASSLGGGAYEQYF
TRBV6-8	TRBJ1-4	CASSYGTGSSGEKLFF
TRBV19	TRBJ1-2	CASSISFGPTNYGYTF
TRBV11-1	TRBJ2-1	CASWREGLLDEQFF